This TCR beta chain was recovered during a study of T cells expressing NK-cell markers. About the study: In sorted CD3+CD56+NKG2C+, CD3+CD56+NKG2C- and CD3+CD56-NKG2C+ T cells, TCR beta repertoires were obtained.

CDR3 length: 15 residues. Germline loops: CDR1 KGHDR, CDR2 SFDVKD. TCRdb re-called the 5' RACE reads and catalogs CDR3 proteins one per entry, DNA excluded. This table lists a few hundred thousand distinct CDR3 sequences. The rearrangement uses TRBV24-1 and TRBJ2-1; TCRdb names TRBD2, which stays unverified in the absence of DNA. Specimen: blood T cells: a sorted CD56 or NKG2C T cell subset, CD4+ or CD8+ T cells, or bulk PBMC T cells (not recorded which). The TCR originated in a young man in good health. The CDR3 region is CATSKAGAEYNEQFF.